Following are 18 T cell receptor beta chains from one sample sequenced in a study of HIV-infected children after antiretroviral therapy interruption. The treatment is: PENTA 11 planned treatment interruption arm or continuous ART arm. Unique molecular identifiers were included in an RNA-based 3' RACE TCR library. TCRdb called the 3' RACE reads again in MiXCR, with one record for every CDR3 protein. Among 45,000 to 50,000 distinct CDR3 sequences listed, 4.3% were seen once. Sample: CD45RA+ CD4+ T cells from PBMCs, pooled from several time points, taken from a donor given antiretroviral therapy, either interrupted or continuous. Subset described: naive CD4+ CD45RA+ CD45RO- T cells. Receptors were obtained from a pool of human donors with HIV.

This clonotype appeared many times. The chain carries TRBV18 and TRBJ1-1; the D gene is possibly TRBD1 (6 bases). The CDR3 covers 14 residues. V dropped 8 bases and J dropped 6 bases, with 19 bases sitting between them. From germline, CDR1 is KGHSH and CDR2 LQKENI. CDR3 coding DNA: TGTGCCAGCAACAAGGGCGCGGGGGCACCTGAAGCTTTCTTT. Amino acids: CASNKGAGAPEAFF.

This clonotype occurred many times. The V call is TRBV5-6, the J call TRBJ2-1, with 8 positions matching TRBD2. The V segment lost 2 bases and the J segment 4 bases; nucleotides outside the gene matches: 5. Per germline, CDR1 SGHDT and CDR2 YYEEEE. The CDR3 is 15 amino acids. As DNA, the CDR3 is TGTGCCAGCAGCTTCGGCGGGGGGCGGTACAATGAGCAGTTCTTC. Residues: CASSFGGGRYNEQFF.

The chain is built from TRBV24-1 and TRBJ2-3; D possibly corresponds to TRBD2 (6 bases). V was shortened by 8 bases and J by 0 bases, with 11 bases between the two germline ends. The CDR3 totals 14 residues. Germline-derived CDR1 and CDR2 are KGHDR and SFDVKD. CDR3 bases: TGTGCCACCATGGGGAGGACTAGCACAGATACGCAGTATTTT. Encoded protein: CATMGRTSTDTQYF.

The table lists this clonotype with many counts. The V gene is TRBV6-1, the J gene TRBJ2-7; 9 bases are shared with TRBD1. The CDR3 runs to 15 residues. Germline assignment: CDR1 MNHNS and CDR2 SASEGT. V shed 3 bases, J shed 0 bases, and the junction held 3 bases outside the gene matches. The CDR3 spells CASSDRTGVSYEQYF. CDR3 nucleotides: TGTGCCAGCAGTGACCGGACAGGGGTCTCCTACGAGCAGTACTTC.

This clonotype was seen ten or more times. This chain joins TRBV10-3 and TRBJ2-7, with TRBD1 matching over 9 bases. The length of the CDR3 is 16 residues. V was clipped by 6 bases and J by 5 bases; unmatched bases: 14. Germline loops: CDR1 ENHRY, CDR2 SYGVKD. The CDR3 reads CAISTQAGTGTDEQYF. The CDR3 DNA is TGTGCCATCAGCACCCAAGCTGGGACAGGGACCGACGAGCAGTACTTC.

This clonotype was picked up many times. The chain has TRBV28 and TRBJ2-2; 8 positions agree with TRBD2. CDR1 and CDR2 from the germline V gene are MDHEN and SYDVKM. The CDR3 has 17 amino acids. After removal of 5 bases from V and 5 bases from J, the junction contained 13 bases not matched to a gene. CDR3 loop: CASSPTYGGARTGELFF. The CDR3 nucleotides are TGTGCCAGCAGTCCTACATACGGGGGGGCACGGACCGGGGAGCTGTTTTTT.

CDR3 sequence: CASRIPLNSPLHF. The CDR3 DNA is TGTGCCAGCAGGATTCCCCTTAATTCACCCCTCCACTTT. The chain employs TRBV28 and TRBJ1-6; D is uncertain. CDR1 MDHEN and CDR2 SYDVKM come from the germline V gene. V was shortened by 6 bases and J by 6 bases, with 9 bases between the two germline ends. The CDR3 contains 13 residues. The full variable domain, its missing parts supplied by reference TRBV28 and TRBJ1-6, is DVKVTQSSRYLVKRTGEKVFLECVQDMDHENMFWYRQDPGLGLRLIYFSYDVKMKEKGDIPEGYSVSREKKERFSLILESASTNQTSMYLCASRIPLNSPLHFGNGTRLTVT.

V usage is TRBV24-1 and J usage is TRBJ2-2; 7 bases match TRBD1. Trimming took 10 bases from V and 0 from J; bases not matched to a gene: 10. CDR1 KGHDR and CDR2 SFDVKD come from the germline V gene. This CDR3 spans 16 amino acids. The CDR3 spells CATGESGTANTGELFF. The CDR3 DNA reads TGTGCCACTGGGGAATCCGGGACAGCGAACACCGGGGAGCTGTTTTTT.

Many counts were recorded for this clonotype. The chain links TRBV20-1 to TRBJ1-2, with 12 bases fitting TRBD1. The CDR3 is made up of 14 amino acids. V lost 5 bases and J lost 5; bases outside the gene matches: 6. Per germline, CDR1 DFQATT and CDR2 SNEGSKA (reference sequence). CDR3 sequence: CSAPGQGAGYGYTF. The CDR3 nucleotides read TGCAGTGCTCCGGGACAGGGGGCAGGGTATGGCTACACCTTC.

Turning to this clonotype: Just one base apart from a much larger clone, this may be a read error. The chain employs TRBV12-5 and TRBJ1-1; D call uncertain. V was shortened by 3 bases and J by 4 bases, with 15 bases between the two germline ends. CDR1 LGHNT and CDR2 FRNRAP come from the germline V gene. The CDR3 extends over 15 amino acids. The CDR3 sequence is CASGLDLRLSTEAFF. CDR3 nucleotide sequence: TGTGCTAGTGGTTTAGACCTCAGGCTTAGCACTGAAGCTTTCTTT.

This clonotype was seen repeatedly, ten times or more. The chain recombines TRBV27 with TRBJ2-7; 9 positions agree with TRBD1. The V and J ends lost 4 bases and 3 bases, in that order; junction bases with no gene match: 10. Germline V gene data show CDR1 as MNHEY and CDR2 as SMNVEV (reference sequence). The CDR3 has 16 residues. The CDR3 bases are TGTGCCAGCAGTTCCCCAGACAGGGGGAAAGGCTACGAGCAGTACTTC. This translates into CASSSPDRGKGYEQYF.

This clonotype was picked up many times. This chain links TRBV25-1 with TRBJ2-3; D call uncertain. V lost 3 bases and J lost 5, with 6 bases in between. The CDR3 is 12 amino acids. Germline lookup yields CDR1 MGHDK and CDR2 SYGVNS. The DNA for the CDR3 is TGTGCCAGCAGTGATTTCCGAGATACGCAGTATTTT. This sequence encodes CASSDFRDTQYF.

This clonotype was detected ten times or more. The V call is TRBV28, the J call TRBJ1-1; D perhaps matches TRBD1 (6 bases). Germline CDR1 is MDHEN and CDR2 is SYDVKM. Trimming stripped 6 bases from V and 2 bases from J, with 16 bases between. The CDR3 runs 15 residues. This chain's CDR3 is CASSPGGLLNTEAFF. In nucleotides, the CDR3 is TGTGCCAGCAGCCCGGGGGGGCTCCTCAACACTGAAGCTTTCTTT.

V gene TRBV20-1 combines with J gene TRBJ2-3; D is unclear. Looked up from germline, CDR1 is DFQATT and CDR2 is SNEGSKA (reference sequence). This CDR3 region has 13 residues. Trimming cost V 7 bases and J 2 bases, with 13 bases left between them. The CDR3 here is CSVRPPHTDTQYF. CDR3 bases: TGCAGTGTAAGACCCCCACACACAGATACGCAGTATTTT.

This clonotype has a count of ten or more. V usage is TRBV25-1 and J usage is TRBJ2-7, with D possibly being TRBD1 (6 bases). The V gene's germline CDR1 is MGHDK and CDR2 SYGVNS. The V end was cut by 6 bases, the J end by 2 bases, with 8 bases between. The CDR3 runs 12 residues. The DNA of the CDR3 is TGTGCCAGCAGACAGGGAACCTACGAGCAGTACTTC. Its translation is CASRQGTYEQYF.

This clonotype was seen repeatedly, ten times or more. V usage is TRBV4-1 and J usage is TRBJ1-4; 10 positions match TRBD1. Germline lookup yields CDR1 MGHRA and CDR2 YSYEKL. The trim removed 0 bases at V and 8 bases at J, leaving 6 bases unmatched. The CDR3 spans 16 residues. The CDR3 bases are TGCGCCAGCAGCCAAGATCGCGGGACAGGGGTCGAAAAACTGTTTTTT. Residues: CASSQDRGTGVEKLFF.

This clonotype was observed at least ten times. V gene TRBV11-2 combines with J gene TRBJ2-4; D tentatively fits TRBD1 or TRBD2 (6 bases each). The CDR3 is 15 amino acids. Between the trimmed V and J ends, which lost 3 bases and 9 bases, there was a span of 18 bases. Per the germline V gene, CDR1 is SGHAT and CDR2 is FQNNGV. CDR3: CASSLTQTGGFIQYF. Here the CDR3 DNA reads TGTGCCAGCAGCTTGACCCAGACAGGAGGGTTCATTCAGTACTTC.

This clonotype was seen many times. V and J are TRBV2 and TRBJ2-2; the match to TRBD2 covers 7 bases. CDR1 SNHLY and CDR2 FYNNEI come from the germline V gene. After removal of 4 bases from V and 4 bases from J, the junction contained 12 bases not matched to a gene. CDR3 size: 17 residues. Written as DNA, the CDR3 is TGTGCCAGCAGTGTACCAGCGGGGTACTCGGTCACCGGGGAGCTGTTTTTT. As protein: CASSVPAGYSVTGELFF.